This T cell receptor (beta chain) came from a study of blood T cell repertoires in COVID-19. Study information: Samples taken during acute and convalescent COVID-19 were collected in the United States, Italy and Spain.

The table came from immunoSEQ multiplex PCR; TCRdb's copy has only in-frame clones and leaves some out. There are a few hundred thousand clones in the sample; around 83% occur only once, and about 5% lies in the top ten. Losses at the gene ends were 2 bases for V and 7 bases for J; bases not matched to a gene: 13. The CDR3 consists of 16 residues. The chain joins TRBV23-1 to TRBJ2-5, with 7 bases fitting TRBD1. TRBV23-1 is flagged as an ORF with uncertain function. Sequencing was done on a sample of PBMCs or T cells enriched from blood (not recorded which). This receptor was identified in a woman aged 45-65 years who had recovered from COVID-19. CDR3: CASSQPLIDRDGTQYF. DNA for the CDR3: TGCGCCAGCAGTCAACCCCTGATTGACAGGGACGGGACCCAGTACTTC.